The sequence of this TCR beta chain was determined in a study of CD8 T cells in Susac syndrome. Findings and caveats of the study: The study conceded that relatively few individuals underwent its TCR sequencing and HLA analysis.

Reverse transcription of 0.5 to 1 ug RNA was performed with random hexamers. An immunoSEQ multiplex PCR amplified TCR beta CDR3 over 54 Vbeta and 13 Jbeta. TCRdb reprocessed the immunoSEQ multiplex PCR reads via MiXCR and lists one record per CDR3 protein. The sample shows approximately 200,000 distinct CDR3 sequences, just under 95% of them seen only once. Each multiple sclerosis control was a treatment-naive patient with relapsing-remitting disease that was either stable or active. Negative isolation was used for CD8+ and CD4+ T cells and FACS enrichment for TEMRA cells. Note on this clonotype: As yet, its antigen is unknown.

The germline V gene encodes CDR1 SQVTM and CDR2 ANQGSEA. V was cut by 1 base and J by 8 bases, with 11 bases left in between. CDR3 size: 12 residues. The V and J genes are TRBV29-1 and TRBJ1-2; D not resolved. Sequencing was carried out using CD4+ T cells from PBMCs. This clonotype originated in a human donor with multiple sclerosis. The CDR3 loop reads CSVEGPTRGYTF. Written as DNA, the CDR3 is TGCAGCGTTGAAGGTCCTACCCGGGGCTACACCTTC.